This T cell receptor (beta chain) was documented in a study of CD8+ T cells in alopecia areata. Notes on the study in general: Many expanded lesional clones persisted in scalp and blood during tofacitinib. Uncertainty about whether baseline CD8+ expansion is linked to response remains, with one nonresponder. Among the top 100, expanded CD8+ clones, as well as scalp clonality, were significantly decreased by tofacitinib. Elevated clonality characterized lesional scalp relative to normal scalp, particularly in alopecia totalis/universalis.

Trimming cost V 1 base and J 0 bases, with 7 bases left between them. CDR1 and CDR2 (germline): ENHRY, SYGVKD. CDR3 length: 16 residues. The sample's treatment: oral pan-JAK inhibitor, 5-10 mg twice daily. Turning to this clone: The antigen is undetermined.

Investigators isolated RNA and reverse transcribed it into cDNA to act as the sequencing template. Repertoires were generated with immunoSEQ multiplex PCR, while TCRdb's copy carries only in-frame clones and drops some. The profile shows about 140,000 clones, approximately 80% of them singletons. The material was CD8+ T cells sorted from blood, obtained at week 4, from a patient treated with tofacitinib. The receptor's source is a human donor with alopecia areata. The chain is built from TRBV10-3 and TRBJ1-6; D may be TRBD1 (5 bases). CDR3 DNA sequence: TGTGCCATCAGTGAGTTTGGGGGCTCCTATAATTCACCCCTCCACTTT. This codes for CAISEFGGSYNSPLHF.